This TCR beta chain was found in a study of Ad26.COV2.S vaccination and SARS-CoV-2 variants. Study-wide context: The vaccine Ad26.COV2.S was put into the muscle once, or twice with 56 days between.

The germline V gene encodes CDR1 MGHDK and CDR2 SYGVNS. CDR3 size: 14 residues. The ends were cut back, 3 bases at V and 4 bases at J, with 12 bases in the middle. Clones were sequenced by immunoSEQ multiplex PCR, and TCRdb holds only the in-frame ones, with some missing. The sample lists a few hundred thousand clones, around four fifths occurring once. This clone has more than one count but fewer than ten. Its antigen is unidentified. Whole-study results and caveats: Total T cell responses may have been underestimated by the TCR breadth and depth analyses. In vaccinated individuals, spike-specific CD8+ and CD4+ T cell responses reportedly displayed substantial breadth.

Treatment: approximately 18 received Ad26.COV2.S at low or high dose, single or two shots; several received placebo; per-sample allocation not given. The investigators took samples on day 63 after the first vaccine or placebo injection. The clonotype originates from a person aged 18-60 years who received the Ad26.COV2.S COVID-19 vaccine or a placebo. This specimen consisted of peripheral blood, obtained in a trial of Ad26.COV2.S vaccine versus placebo. The genes are TRBV25-1 and TRBJ1-1; D is unresolved. The CDR3 sequence is CASSDLLLSTEAFF. DNA of the CDR3: TGTGCCAGCAGTGATTTGTTGCTGAGCACTGAAGCTTTCTTT.